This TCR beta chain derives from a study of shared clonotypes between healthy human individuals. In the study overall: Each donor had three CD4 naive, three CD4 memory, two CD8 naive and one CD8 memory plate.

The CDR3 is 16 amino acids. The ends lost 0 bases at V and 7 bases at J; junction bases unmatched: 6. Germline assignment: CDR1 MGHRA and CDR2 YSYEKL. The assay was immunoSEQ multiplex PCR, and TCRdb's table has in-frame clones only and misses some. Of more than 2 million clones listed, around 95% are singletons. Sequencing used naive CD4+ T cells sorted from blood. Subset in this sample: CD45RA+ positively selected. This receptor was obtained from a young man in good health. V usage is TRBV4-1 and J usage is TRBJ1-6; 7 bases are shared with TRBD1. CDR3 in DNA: TGCGCCAGCAGCCAAGACCTAACAGGGGCAAATTCACCCCTCCACTTT. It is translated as CASSQDLTGANSPLHF.